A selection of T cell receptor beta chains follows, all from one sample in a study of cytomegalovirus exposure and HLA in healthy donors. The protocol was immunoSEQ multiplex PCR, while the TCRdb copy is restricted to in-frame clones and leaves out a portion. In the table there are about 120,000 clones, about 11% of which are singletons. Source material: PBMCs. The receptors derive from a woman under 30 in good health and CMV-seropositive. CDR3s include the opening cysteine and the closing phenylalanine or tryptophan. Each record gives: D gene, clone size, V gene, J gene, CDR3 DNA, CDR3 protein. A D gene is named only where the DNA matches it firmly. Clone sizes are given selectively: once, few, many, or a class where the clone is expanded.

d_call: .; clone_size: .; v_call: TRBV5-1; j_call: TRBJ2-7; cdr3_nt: TGCGCCAGCAGCTGGCGTGGGGGGAGCTCCTACGAGCAGTACTTC; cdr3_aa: CASSWRGGSSYEQYF
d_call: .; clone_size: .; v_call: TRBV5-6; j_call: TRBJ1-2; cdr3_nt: TGTGCCAGCAGCTTGGGAACAGATGGCTACACCTTC; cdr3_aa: CASSLGTDGYTF
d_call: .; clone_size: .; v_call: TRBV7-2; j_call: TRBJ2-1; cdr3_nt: TGTGCCAGCAGCCCGCGGACTGTCCCCCCCGAGCAGTTCTTC; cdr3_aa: CASSPRTVPPEQFF
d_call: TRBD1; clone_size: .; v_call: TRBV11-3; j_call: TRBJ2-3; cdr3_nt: TGTGCCAGCAGCCCGGGGACAGCCCGAGATACGCAGTATTTT; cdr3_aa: CASSPGTARDTQYF
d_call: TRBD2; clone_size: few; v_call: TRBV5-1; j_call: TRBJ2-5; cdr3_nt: TGCGCCAGCAGCTTGGAATTCACTAGCGGGAGAGAGACCCAGTACTTC; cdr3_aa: CASSLEFTSGRETQYF
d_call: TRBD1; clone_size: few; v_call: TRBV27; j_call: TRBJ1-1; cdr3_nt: TGTGCCAGCAGTTTATCAGGGAGGGGACAGGGAGGGCCTCACACTGAAGCTTTCTTT; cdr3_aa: CASSLSGRGQGGPHTEAFF
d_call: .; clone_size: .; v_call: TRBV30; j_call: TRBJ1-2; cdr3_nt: TGTGCCTGGAACCATTTAGCTAACTATGGCTACACCTTC; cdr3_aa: CAWNHLANYGYTF
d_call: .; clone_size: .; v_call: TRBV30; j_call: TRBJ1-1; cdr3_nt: TGTGCCTGGGACCGGGGGGGGTGGAGCACTGAAGCTTTCTTT; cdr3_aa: CAWDRGGWSTEAFF
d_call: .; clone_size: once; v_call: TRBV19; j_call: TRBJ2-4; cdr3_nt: TGTGCCGGCCTAGGGGTCGTCGGGCGGTTAGCCAAAAACATTCAGTACTTC; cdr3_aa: CAGLGVVGRLAKNIQYF
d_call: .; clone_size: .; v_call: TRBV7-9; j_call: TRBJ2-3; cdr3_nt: TGTGCCAGCAGCTTAAGCAGAAACGGAGTATTAGATACGCAGTATTTT; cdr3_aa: CASSLSRNGVLDTQYF
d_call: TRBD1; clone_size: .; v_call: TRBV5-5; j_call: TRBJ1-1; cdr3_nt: TGTGCCAGCAGCTTGCTATCAGGGGGCCGCACTGAAGCTTTCTTT; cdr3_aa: CASSLLSGGRTEAFF
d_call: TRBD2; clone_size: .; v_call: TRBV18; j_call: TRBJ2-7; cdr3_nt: TGTGCCAGCTCACCACCGGGACTAGCGAGCTCCTACGAGCAGTACTTC; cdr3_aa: CASSPPGLASSYEQYF
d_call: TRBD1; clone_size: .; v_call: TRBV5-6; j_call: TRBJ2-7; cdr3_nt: TGTGCCAGCAGCTTGGCGGCAGGGGGTAGGTACGAGCAGTACTTC; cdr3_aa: CASSLAAGGRYEQYF
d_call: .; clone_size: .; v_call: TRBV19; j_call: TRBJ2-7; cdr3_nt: TGTGCCAGTAGTCCGGCGGGACAGCCCTACGAGCAGTACTTC; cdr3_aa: CASSPAGQPYEQYF
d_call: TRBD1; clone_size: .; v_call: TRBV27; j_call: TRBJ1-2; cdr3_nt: TGTGCCAGCAGTTTATCCGGCAGGGGGCATGGCTACACCTTC; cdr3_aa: CASSLSGRGHGYTF
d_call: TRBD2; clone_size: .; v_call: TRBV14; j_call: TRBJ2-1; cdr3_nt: TGTGCCAGCAGCCCCACTAGCGGAAAGCAGTTCTTC; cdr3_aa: CASSPTSGKQFF
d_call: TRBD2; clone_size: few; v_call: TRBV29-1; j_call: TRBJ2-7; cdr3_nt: TGCAGCGCCGTGAGCGGGAGTCGGGGGTACGAGCAGTACTTC; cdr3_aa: CSAVSGSRGYEQYF